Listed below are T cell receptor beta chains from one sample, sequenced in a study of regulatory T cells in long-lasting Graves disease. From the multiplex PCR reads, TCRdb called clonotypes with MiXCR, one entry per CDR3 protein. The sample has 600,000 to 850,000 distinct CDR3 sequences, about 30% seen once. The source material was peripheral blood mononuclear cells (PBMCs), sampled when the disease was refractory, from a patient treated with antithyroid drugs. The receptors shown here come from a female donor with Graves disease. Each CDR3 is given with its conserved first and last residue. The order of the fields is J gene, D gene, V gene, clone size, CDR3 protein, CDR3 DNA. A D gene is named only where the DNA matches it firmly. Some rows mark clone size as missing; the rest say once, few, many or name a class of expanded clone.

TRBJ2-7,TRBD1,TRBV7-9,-,CASSRGQVYEQYF,TGTGCCAGCAGCCGCGGACAGGTCTACGAGCAGTACTTC
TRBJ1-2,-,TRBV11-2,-,CASSLAQGQSYGYTF,TGTGCCAGCAGCTTAGCTCAAGGACAGAGCTATGGCTACACCTTC
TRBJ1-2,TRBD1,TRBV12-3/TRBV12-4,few,CASSPLDRGRRYGYTF,TGTGCCAGCAGTCCACTGGACAGGGGGCGGCGTTATGGCTACACCTTC
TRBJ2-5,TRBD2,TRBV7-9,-,CASSHVAGVETQYF,TGTGCCAGCAGCCATGTTGCGGGAGTTGAGACCCAGTACTTC
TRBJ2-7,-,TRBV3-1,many,CASSRAGSYEQYF,TGTGCCAGCAGCCGGGCCGGCTCCTACGAGCAGTACTTC
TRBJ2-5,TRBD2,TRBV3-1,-,CASSQVASGSGETQYF,TGTGCCAGCAGCCAAGTGGCTAGCGGGAGTGGCGAGACCCAGTACTTC
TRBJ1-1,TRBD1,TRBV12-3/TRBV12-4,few,CASSGPGTGGTEAFF,TGTGCCAGCAGTGGACCCGGGACAGGGGGAACTGAAGCTTTCTTT
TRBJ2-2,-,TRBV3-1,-,CASSPNRGVGELFF,TGTGCCAGCAGCCCGAATCGTGGGGTCGGGGAGCTGTTTTTT
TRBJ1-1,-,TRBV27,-,CASSLSWTAEAFF,TGTGCCAGCAGTTTATCGTGGACGGCTGAAGCTTTCTTT
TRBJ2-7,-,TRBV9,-,CASSVDGGKGEQYF,TGTGCCAGCAGCGTAGACGGGGGAAAGGGCGAGCAGTACTTC
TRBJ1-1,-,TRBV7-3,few,CASSTVNGEAFF,TGTGCCAGCAGCACCGTCAACGGTGAAGCTTTCTTT
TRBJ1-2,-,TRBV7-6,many,CASSLEGRKDYGYTF,TGTGCCAGCAGCTTAGAAGGCAGGAAGGACTATGGCTACACCTTC
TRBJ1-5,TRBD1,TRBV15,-,CATSSTGTANQPQHF,TGTGCCACCAGCAGTACCGGGACAGCCAATCAGCCCCAGCATTTT
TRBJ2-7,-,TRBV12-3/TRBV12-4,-,CASSLGTATNRYF,TGTGCCAGCAGTCTAGGGACTGCTACGAATCGGTACTTC
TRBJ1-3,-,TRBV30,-,CAWASRSGNTIYF,TGTGCCTGGGCGTCCCGCTCTGGAAACACCATATATTTT
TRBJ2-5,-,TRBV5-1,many,CASSSGYQETQYF,TGCGCCAGCAGCTCAGGATACCAAGAGACCCAGTACTTC
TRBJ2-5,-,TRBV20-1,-,CSARQGSAVRETQYF,TGCAGTGCTAGACAAGGGAGCGCGGTTAGAGAGACCCAGTACTTC
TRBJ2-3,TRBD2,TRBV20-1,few,CSASVQISGERDTQYF,TGCAGTGCTAGCGTTCAAATTAGCGGGGAGAGAGATACGCAGTATTTT
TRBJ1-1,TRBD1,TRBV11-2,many,CASSLGQGGREAFF,TGTGCCAGCAGCTTAGGCCAGGGGGGACGGGAGGCTTTCTTT
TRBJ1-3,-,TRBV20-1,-,CSAGSSGNTIYF,TGCAGTGCTGGGAGTTCTGGAAACACCATATATTTT
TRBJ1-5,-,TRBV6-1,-,CASSGGQPGGNQPQHF,TGTGCCAGCAGTGGAGGACAGCCGGGCGGCAATCAGCCCCAGCATTTT